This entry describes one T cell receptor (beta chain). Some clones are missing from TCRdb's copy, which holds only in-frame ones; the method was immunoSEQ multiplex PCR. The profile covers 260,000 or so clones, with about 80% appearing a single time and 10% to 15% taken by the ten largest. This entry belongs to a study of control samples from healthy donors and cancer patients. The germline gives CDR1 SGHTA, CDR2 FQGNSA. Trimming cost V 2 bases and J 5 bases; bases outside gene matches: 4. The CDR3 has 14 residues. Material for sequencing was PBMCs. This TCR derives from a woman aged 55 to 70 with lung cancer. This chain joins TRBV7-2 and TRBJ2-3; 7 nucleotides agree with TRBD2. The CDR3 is CASSLRAGVDTQYF. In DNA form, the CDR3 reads TGTGCCAGCAGCTTACGGGCGGGGGTAGATACGCAGTATTTT.